This TCR beta chain comes out of a study of shared clonotypes between healthy human individuals. The authors' processing: Junction-only immunoSEQ data arrived without quality scores, meaning filtering differed. Measured with immunoSEQ multiplex PCR; TCRdb has only the in-frame clones, and not every one. V, J and clone size were drawn from that table, and D and trimming were deduced from the DNA. The sample yields hundreds of thousands of clones, around three quarters seen once. Study-wide findings and caveats: Represented genetic and exposure-history diversity was restricted by having few donors. Sharing across four donors was highest in naive CD4 (roughly 5%) and lowest in memory CD8 (0.4%).

With regard to this clone: Its antigen is unidentified. This may arise from a read error, as a much more abundant clone is one base away.

CDR1 is SGHRS, CDR2 YFSETQ, per germline. Trimming took 1 base from V and 3 from J, leaving 7 bases between them. The CDR3 runs to 13 residues. The specimen sequenced was memory CD4+ T cells sorted from blood. Subset noted: CD45RA-negative fraction. This sequence was found in a woman aged 25 to 39 in good health. The rearrangement uses TRBV5-1 and TRBJ2-5; D might be TRBD2 (5 bases). The CDR3 protein is CASSLYGEETQYF. The CDR3 DNA reads TGCGCCAGCAGCTTGTACGGGGAAGAGACCCAGTACTTC.